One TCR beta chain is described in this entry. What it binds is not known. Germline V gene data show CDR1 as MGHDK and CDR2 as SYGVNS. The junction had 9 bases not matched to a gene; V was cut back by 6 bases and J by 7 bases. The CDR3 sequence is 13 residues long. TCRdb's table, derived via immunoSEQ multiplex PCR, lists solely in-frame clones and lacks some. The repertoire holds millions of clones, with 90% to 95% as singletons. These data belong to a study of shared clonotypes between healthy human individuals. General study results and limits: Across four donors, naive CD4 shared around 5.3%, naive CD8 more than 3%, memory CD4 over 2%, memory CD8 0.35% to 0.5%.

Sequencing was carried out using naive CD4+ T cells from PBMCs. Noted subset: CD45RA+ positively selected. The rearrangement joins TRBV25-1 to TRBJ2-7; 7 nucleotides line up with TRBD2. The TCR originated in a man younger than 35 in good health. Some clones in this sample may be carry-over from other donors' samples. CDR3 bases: TGTGCCAGCAGGGGCGGGAGCAACAGGGAGCAGTACTTC. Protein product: CASRGGSNREQYF.